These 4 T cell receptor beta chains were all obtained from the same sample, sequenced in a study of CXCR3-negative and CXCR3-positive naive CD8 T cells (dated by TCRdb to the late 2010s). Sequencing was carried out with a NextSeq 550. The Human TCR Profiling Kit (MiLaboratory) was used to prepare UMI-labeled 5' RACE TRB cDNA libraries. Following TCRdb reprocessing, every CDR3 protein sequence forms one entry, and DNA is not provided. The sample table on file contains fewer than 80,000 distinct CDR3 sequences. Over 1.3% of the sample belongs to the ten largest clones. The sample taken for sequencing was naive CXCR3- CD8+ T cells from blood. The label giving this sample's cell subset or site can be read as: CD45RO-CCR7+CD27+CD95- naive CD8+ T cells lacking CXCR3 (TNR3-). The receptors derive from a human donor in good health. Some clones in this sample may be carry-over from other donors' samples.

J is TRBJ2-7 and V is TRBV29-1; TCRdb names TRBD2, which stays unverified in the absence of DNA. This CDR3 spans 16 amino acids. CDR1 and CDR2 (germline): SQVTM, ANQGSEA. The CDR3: CSVEDLSSGHSYEQYF.

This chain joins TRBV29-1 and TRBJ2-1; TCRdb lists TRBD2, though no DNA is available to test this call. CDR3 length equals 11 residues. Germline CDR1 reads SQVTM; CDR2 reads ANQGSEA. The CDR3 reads CSVEPANEQFF.

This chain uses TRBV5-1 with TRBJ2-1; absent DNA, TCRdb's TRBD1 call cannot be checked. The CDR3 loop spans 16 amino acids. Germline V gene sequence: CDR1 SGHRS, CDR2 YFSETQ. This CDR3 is CASSLAETGVDNEQFF. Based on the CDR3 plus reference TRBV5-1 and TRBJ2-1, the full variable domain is KAGVTQTPRYLIKTRGQQVTLSCSPISGHRSVSWYQQTPGQGLQFLFEYFSETQRNKGNFPGRFSGRQFSNSRSEMNVSTLELGDSALYLCASSLAETGVDNEQFFGPGTRLTVL.

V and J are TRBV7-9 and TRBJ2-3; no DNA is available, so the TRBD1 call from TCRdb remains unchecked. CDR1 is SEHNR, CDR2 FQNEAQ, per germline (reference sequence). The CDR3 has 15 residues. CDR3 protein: CASSSNSPPRDTQYF.